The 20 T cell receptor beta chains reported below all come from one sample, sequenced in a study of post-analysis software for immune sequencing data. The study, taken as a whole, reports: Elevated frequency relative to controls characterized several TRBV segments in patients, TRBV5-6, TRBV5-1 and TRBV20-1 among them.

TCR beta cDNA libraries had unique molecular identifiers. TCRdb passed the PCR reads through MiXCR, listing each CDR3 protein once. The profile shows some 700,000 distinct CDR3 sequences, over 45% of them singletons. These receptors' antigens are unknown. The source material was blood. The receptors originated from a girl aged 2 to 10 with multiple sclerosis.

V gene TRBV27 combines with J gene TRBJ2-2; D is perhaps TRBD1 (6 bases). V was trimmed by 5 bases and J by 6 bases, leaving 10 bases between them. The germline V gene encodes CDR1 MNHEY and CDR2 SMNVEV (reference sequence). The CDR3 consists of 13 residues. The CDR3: CASSPGVAGELFF. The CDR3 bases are TGTGCCAGCAGTCCAGGGGTCGCCGGGGAGCTGTTTTTT.

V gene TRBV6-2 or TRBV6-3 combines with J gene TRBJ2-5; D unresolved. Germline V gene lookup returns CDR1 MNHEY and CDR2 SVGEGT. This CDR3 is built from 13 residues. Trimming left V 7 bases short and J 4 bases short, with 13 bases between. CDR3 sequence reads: CASNDPATETQYF. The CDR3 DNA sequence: TGTGCCAGCAACGACCCAGCGACAGAGACCCAGTACTTC.

The CDR3 reads CAISERGGDTEAFF. The CDR3, as DNA: TGTGCCATCAGCGAAAGAGGTGGCGACACTGAAGCTTTCTTT. J is TRBJ1-1 and V is TRBV10-3; D gene uncertain. With 6 bases removed from V and 3 bases from J, the gap between germline ends came to 14 bases. Germline CDR1 is ENHRY and CDR2 is SYGVKD. The length of the CDR3 is 14 residues.

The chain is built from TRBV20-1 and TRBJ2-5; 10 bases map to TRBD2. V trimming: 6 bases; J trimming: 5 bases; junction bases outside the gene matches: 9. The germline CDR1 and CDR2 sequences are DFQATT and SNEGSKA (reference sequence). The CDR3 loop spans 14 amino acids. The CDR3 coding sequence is TGCAGTGCCCGTCTAGCGGGGGTAGTGGAGACCCAGTACTTC. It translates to CSARLAGVVETQYF.

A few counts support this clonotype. CDR3 nucleotides: TGTGCCAGCAGCGTGTACAGGGGTGAGCAGTTCTTC. Amino acids: CASSVYRGEQFF. V and J are TRBV9 and TRBJ2-1; 7 nucleotides line up with TRBD1. Germline CDR1 SGDLS, CDR2 YYNGEE. Germline trimming cut 2 bases from V and 9 bases from J; bases unmatched to any gene: 2. CDR3 size: 12 residues.

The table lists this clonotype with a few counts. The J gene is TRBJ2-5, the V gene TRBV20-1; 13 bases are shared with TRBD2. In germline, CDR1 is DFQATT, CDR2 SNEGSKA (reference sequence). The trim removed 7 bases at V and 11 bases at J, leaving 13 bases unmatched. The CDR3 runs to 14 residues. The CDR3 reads CSGTGTSGKYEQYF. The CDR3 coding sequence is TGCAGTGGAACCGGGACTAGCGGGAAATATGAGCAGTACTTC.

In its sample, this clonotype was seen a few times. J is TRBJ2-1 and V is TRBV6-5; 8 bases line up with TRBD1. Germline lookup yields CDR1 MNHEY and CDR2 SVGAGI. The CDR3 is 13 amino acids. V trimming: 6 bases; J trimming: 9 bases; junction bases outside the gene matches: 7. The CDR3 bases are TGTGCCAGCAGAGGACAGGGCAGCGGTGAGCAGTTCTTC. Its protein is CASRGQGSGEQFF.

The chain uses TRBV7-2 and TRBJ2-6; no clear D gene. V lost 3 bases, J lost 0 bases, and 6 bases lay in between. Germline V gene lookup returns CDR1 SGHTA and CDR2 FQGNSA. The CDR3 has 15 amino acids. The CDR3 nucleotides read TGTGCCAGCAGCTTGCGTATCTCTGGGGCCAACGTCCTGACTTTC. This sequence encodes CASSLRISGANVLTF.

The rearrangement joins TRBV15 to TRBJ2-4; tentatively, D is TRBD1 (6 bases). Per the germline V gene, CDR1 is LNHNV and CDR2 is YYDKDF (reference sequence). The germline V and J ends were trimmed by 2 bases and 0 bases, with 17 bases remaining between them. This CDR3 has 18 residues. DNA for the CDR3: TGTGCCACCAGCAGATTTGGGACATCGGACAGAGCCAAAAACATTCAGTACTTC. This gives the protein CATSRFGTSDRAKNIQYF.

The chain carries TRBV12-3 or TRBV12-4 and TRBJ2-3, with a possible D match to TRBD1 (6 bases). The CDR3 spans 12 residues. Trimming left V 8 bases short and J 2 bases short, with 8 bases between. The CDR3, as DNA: TGTGCCAGCGCAGGGGACACAGATACGCAGTATTTT. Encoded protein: CASAGDTDTQYF.

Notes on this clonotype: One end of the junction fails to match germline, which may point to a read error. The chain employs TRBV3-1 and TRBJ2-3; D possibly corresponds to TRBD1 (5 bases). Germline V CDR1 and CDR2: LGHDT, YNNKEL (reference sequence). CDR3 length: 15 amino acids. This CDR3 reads CASSQMIVSTGTQYF. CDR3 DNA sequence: TGTGCCAGCAGCCAAATGATAGTCAGCACAGGTACGCAGTATTTT.

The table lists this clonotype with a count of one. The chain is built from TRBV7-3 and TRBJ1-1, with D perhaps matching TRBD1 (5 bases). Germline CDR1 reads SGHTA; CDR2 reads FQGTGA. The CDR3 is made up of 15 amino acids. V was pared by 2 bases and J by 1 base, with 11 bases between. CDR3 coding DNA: TGTGCCAGCAGCTTATTCGCAGGGAAGAACACTGAAGCTTTCTTT. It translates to CASSLFAGKNTEAFF.

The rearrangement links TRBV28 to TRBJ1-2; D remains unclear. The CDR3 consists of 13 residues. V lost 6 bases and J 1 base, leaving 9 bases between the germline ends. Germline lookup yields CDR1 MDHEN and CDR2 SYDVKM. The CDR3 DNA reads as TGTGCCAGCAGCTCCGCATTTAACTATGGCTACACCTTC. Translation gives CASSSAFNYGYTF.

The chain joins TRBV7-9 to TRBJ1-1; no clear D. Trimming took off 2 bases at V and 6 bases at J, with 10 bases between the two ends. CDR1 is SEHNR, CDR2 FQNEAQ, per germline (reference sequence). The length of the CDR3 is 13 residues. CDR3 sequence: CASSLRLRPEAFF. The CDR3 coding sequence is TGTGCCAGCAGCTTAAGATTGAGACCTGAAGCTTTCTTT.

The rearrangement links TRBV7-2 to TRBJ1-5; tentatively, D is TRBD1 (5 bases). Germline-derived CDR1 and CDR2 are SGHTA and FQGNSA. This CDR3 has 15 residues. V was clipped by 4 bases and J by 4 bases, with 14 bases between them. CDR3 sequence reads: CASSYSGGLNQPQHF. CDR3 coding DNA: TGTGCCAGCAGCTACTCCGGGGGTCTGAATCAGCCCCAGCATTTT.

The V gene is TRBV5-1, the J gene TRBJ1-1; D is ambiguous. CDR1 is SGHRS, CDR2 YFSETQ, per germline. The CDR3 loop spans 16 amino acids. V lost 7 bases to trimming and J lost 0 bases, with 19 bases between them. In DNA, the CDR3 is TGCGCCAGCGCCAGCATTCACGGGGAAATGAACACTGAAGCTTTCTTT. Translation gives CASASIHGEMNTEAFF.

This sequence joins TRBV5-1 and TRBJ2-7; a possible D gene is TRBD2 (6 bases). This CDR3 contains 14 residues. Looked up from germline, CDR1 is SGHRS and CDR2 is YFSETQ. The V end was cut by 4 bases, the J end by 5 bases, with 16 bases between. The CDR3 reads CASSQAGSPHEQYF. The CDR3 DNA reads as TGCGCCAGCAGCCAGGCCGGGAGTCCCCACGAGCAGTACTTC.

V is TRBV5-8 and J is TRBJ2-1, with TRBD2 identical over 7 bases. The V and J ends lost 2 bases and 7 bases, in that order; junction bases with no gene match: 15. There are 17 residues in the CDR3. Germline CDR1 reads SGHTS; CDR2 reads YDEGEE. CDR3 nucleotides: TGTGCCAGCAGCTTCAGAGCGGGAAGCAAGGATGAGAATGAGCAGTTCTTC. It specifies CASSFRAGSKDENEQFF.

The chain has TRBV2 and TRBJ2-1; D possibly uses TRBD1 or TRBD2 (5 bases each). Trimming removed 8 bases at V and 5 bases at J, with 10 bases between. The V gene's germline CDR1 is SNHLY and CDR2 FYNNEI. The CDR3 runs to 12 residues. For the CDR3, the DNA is TGTGCCAGCGGGACGCACCACAATGAGCAGTTCTTC. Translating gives CASGTHHNEQFF. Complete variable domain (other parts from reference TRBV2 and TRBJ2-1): EPEVTQTPSHQVTQMGQEVILRCVPISNHLYFYWYRQILGQKVEFLVSFYNNEISEKSEIFDDQFSVERPDGSNFTLKIRSTKLEDSAMYFCASGTHHNEQFFGPGTRLTVL.

As DNA, the CDR3 is TGTGCCAGCCGCCCGGCTCGCGCAGATACGCAGTATTTT. The encoded protein is CASRPARADTQYF. The chain has TRBV6-2 or TRBV6-3 and TRBJ2-3; unclear D gene. Per germline, CDR1 MNHEY and CDR2 SVGEGT. The V and J ends lost 8 bases and 4 bases respectively, with 13 bases between them. CDR3 length equals 13 residues.